This is a list of T cell receptor beta chains from one sample in a study of T cells in Graves' hyperthyroidism and ophthalmopathy. Each CDR3 protein gets one entry after TCRdb re-called the multiplex PCR reads with MiXCR. Seen here are around 300,000 distinct CDR3 sequences, roughly an eighth observed once, and the top ten hold approximately 35%. The specimen was blood. Every receptor here comes from a woman aged 40 to 49 with Graves' ophthalmopathy. Each CDR3 is given with its conserved first and last residue. The order of the fields is clone size, V gene, J gene, CDR3 length, D gene, CDR3 DNA, CDR3 protein. The D gene is left open where the match is weak. Rows give clone size only sometimes, using once, few, many, or a class for an expanded clone.

clone size: many
V gene: TRBV3-1
J gene: TRBJ2-5
CDR3 length: 15
D gene: NA
CDR3 DNA: TGTGCCAGCAGCCAAGATTCGGCTAGGCGTGAGACCCAGTACTTC
CDR3 protein: CASSQDSARRETQYF

clone size: few
V gene: TRBV3-1
J gene: TRBJ1-6
CDR3 length: 12
D gene: NA
CDR3 DNA: TGTGCCAGCAGCGAGAATAATTCACCCCTCCACTTT
CDR3 protein: CASSENNSPLHF

clone size: NA
V gene: TRBV3-1
J gene: TRBJ2-7
CDR3 length: 16
D gene: NA
CDR3 DNA: TGTGCCAGCGGCCAAGATGGGCTACACAACACCTACGAGCAGTACTTC
CDR3 protein: CASGQDGLHNTYEQYF

clone size: many
V gene: TRBV7-9
J gene: TRBJ2-1
CDR3 length: 15
D gene: TRBD1
CDR3 DNA: TGTGCCAGCAGTTGGTCGGACAGGGGAGGGGATGAGCAGTTCTTC
CDR3 protein: CASSWSDRGGDEQFF

clone size: many
V gene: TRBV7-2
J gene: TRBJ2-7
CDR3 length: 18
D gene: TRBD2
CDR3 DNA: TGTGCCAGCAGCTTTCTAGGACTAGCGGGGGGGCACTCCTACGAGCAGTACTTC
CDR3 protein: CASSFLGLAGGHSYEQYF

clone size: many
V gene: TRBV7-8
J gene: TRBJ2-5
CDR3 length: 16
D gene: TRBD2
CDR3 DNA: TGTGCCAGCAGCCCTCGACTAGCGGGTCTAAAAGAGACCCAGTACTTC
CDR3 protein: CASSPRLAGLKETQYF

clone size: many
V gene: TRBV7-9
J gene: TRBJ1-5
CDR3 length: 12
D gene: NA
CDR3 DNA: TGTGCCAGCAGCTTAGATCCTGGGCCCCAGCATTTT
CDR3 protein: CASSLDPGPQHF

clone size: NA
V gene: TRBV4-1
J gene: TRBJ2-2
CDR3 length: 15
D gene: TRBD1
CDR3 DNA: TGCGCCAGCAGCCAAAGACAGGGGGGGAACGGGGAGCTGTTTTTT
CDR3 protein: CASSQRQGGNGELFF

clone size: many
V gene: TRBV20-1
J gene: TRBJ2-5
CDR3 length: 13
D gene: TRBD1
CDR3 DNA: TGCAGTGCTGGGGGACAGGGTCAAGAGACCCAGTACTTC
CDR3 protein: CSAGGQGQETQYF

clone size: few
V gene: TRBV27
J gene: TRBJ2-2
CDR3 length: 12
D gene: NA
CDR3 DNA: TGTGCCACCTCCGGAGGGCCCGGGGAGCTGTTTTTT
CDR3 protein: CATSGGPGELFF

clone size: NA
V gene: TRBV28
J gene: TRBJ1-6
CDR3 length: 16
D gene: NA
CDR3 DNA: TGTGCCAGCAGCTCTACCGGAAGGGGGAACAATTCACCCCTCCACTTT
CDR3 protein: CASSSTGRGNNSPLHF

clone size: many
V gene: TRBV19
J gene: TRBJ1-1
CDR3 length: 15
D gene: NA
CDR3 DNA: TGTGCCAGCACGGTGATCGCGAGGGCTGGCACTGAAGCTTTCTTT
CDR3 protein: CASTVIARAGTEAFF

clone size: NA
V gene: TRBV9
J gene: TRBJ2-3
CDR3 length: 17
D gene: NA
CDR3 DNA: TGTGCCAGCAGCCTACTGGCAGGGACCCCTGTCACAGATACGCAGTATTTT
CDR3 protein: CASSLLAGTPVTDTQYF

clone size: many
V gene: TRBV29-1
J gene: TRBJ2-7
CDR3 length: 13
D gene: TRBD1
CDR3 DNA: TGCAGCGCAAAGGGACAGTGGAGCTACGAGCAGTACTTC
CDR3 protein: CSAKGQWSYEQYF

clone size: many
V gene: TRBV20-1
J gene: TRBJ1-1
CDR3 length: 13
D gene: NA
CDR3 DNA: TGCAGTGCTAGAGGTCTCGTCGGGGATGAAGCTTTCTTT
CDR3 protein: CSARGLVGDEAFF

clone size: few
V gene: TRBV14
J gene: TRBJ2-5
CDR3 length: 14
D gene: NA
CDR3 DNA: TGTGCCAGCAGTGAAGTGGGGGTTTTAGAGACCCAGTACTTC
CDR3 protein: CASSEVGVLETQYF

clone size: many
V gene: TRBV20-1
J gene: TRBJ1-5
CDR3 length: 14
D gene: NA
CDR3 DNA: TGCAGTGCTAGGGCCGGGACTGGATATCAGCCCCAGCATTTT
CDR3 protein: CSARAGTGYQPQHF

clone size: NA
V gene: TRBV5-6
J gene: TRBJ1-1
CDR3 length: 12
D gene: NA
CDR3 DNA: TGTGCCAGCAGCGTACTCGGTACTGAAGCTTTCTTT
CDR3 protein: CASSVLGTEAFF

clone size: many
V gene: TRBV12-3/TRBV12-4
J gene: TRBJ1-5
CDR3 length: 15
D gene: TRBD1
CDR3 DNA: TGTGCCAGCAGTCGCGACAGGGTCGGCAATCAGCCCCAGCATTTT
CDR3 protein: CASSRDRVGNQPQHF

clone size: NA
V gene: TRBV7-9
J gene: TRBJ2-1
CDR3 length: 12
D gene: NA
CDR3 DNA: TGTGCCAGCAGCTTCGGGAACGATGAGCAGATCTTC
CDR3 protein: CASSFGNDEQIF

clone size: many
V gene: TRBV20-1
J gene: TRBJ2-5
CDR3 length: 12
D gene: TRBD1
CDR3 DNA: TGCAGCGGGACAGGGCTCGGAGAGACCCAGTACTTC
CDR3 protein: CSGTGLGETQYF

clone size: many
V gene: TRBV9
J gene: TRBJ1-1
CDR3 length: 15
D gene: TRBD1
CDR3 DNA: TGTGCCAGCAGCGTATCGACAGGGGAGGGCACTGAAGCTTTCTTT
CDR3 protein: CASSVSTGEGTEAFF

clone size: few
V gene: TRBV7-8
J gene: TRBJ2-3
CDR3 length: 18
D gene: NA
CDR3 DNA: TGTGCCAGCAGCTTAGATTCGGGCGGGATTATGGGGACAGATACGCAGTATTTT
CDR3 protein: CASSLDSGGIMGTDTQYF

clone size: NA
V gene: TRBV5-1
J gene: TRBJ1-1
CDR3 length: 15
D gene: NA
CDR3 DNA: TGCGCCAGCAGGACAGCAAGTTACCGGAACACTGAAGCTTTCTTT
CDR3 protein: CASRTASYRNTEAFF

clone size: NA
V gene: TRBV29-1
J gene: TRBJ1-2
CDR3 length: 15
D gene: TRBD1
CDR3 DNA: TGCAGCGCTCTGGACAGGGGAGGGGGAAACTATGGCTACACCTTC
CDR3 protein: CSALDRGGGNYGYTF

clone size: many
V gene: TRBV15
J gene: TRBJ2-7
CDR3 length: 15
D gene: NA
CDR3 DNA: TGTGCCACCAGCAGAGATTGGGGGGGCTACTACGAGCAGTACTTC
CDR3 protein: CATSRDWGGYYEQYF

clone size: NA
V gene: TRBV29-1
J gene: TRBJ1-2
CDR3 length: 11
D gene: NA
CDR3 DNA: TGCAGCGTTGAAGACCGAGCCGGCTACACCTTC
CDR3 protein: CSVEDRAGYTF

clone size: NA
V gene: TRBV3-1
J gene: TRBJ2-3
CDR3 length: 16
D gene: TRBD2
CDR3 DNA: TGTGCCAGCAGCCACAGAGAGCGGGGGGGCCTAGATACGCAGTATTTT
CDR3 protein: CASSHRERGGLDTQYF

clone size: many
V gene: TRBV12-3/TRBV12-4
J gene: TRBJ2-3
CDR3 length: 15
D gene: NA
CDR3 DNA: TGTGCCAGCAGTTTTTACCGCGGGAGCACAGATACGCAGTATTTT
CDR3 protein: CASSFYRGSTDTQYF

clone size: NA
V gene: TRBV2
J gene: TRBJ1-3
CDR3 length: 14
D gene: NA
CDR3 DNA: TGTGCCAGCAGTCCCCAGAGCTCTGGAAACACCATATATTTT
CDR3 protein: CASSPQSSGNTIYF

clone size: NA
V gene: TRBV3-1
J gene: TRBJ1-4
CDR3 length: 15
D gene: NA
CDR3 DNA: TGTGCCAGCAGCCAAGTTCGGGGAACTAATGAAAAACTGTTTTTT
CDR3 protein: CASSQVRGTNEKLFF

clone size: NA
V gene: TRBV2
J gene: TRBJ2-1
CDR3 length: 13
D gene: NA
CDR3 DNA: TGTGCCAGCAGTACGGACGGGCGCAATGAGCAGTTCTTC
CDR3 protein: CASSTDGRNEQFF

clone size: many
V gene: TRBV11-1
J gene: TRBJ1-1
CDR3 length: 14
D gene: NA
CDR3 DNA: TGTGCCAGCAGCTTAGTGCAAAACAGGGCGGAAGCTTTCTTT
CDR3 protein: CASSLVQNRAEAFF

clone size: many
V gene: TRBV12-3/TRBV12-4
J gene: TRBJ2-5
CDR3 length: 12
D gene: TRBD1
CDR3 DNA: TGTGCCAGCAGTCCCTCGGGACAGGTGCGTTACTTC
CDR3 protein: CASSPSGQVRYF

clone size: NA
V gene: TRBV5-1
J gene: TRBJ1-1
CDR3 length: 16
D gene: NA
CDR3 DNA: TGCGCCAGCAGCTTGGGATCCCGACAGGCCTACACTGAAGCTTTCTTT
CDR3 protein: CASSLGSRQAYTEAFF

clone size: many
V gene: TRBV7-9
J gene: TRBJ1-1
CDR3 length: 15
D gene: NA
CDR3 DNA: TGTGCCAGCAGCTTAGAGGGGGGAGAATACACTGAAGCTTTCTTT
CDR3 protein: CASSLEGGEYTEAFF

clone size: few
V gene: TRBV4-1
J gene: TRBJ1-1
CDR3 length: 15
D gene: NA
CDR3 DNA: TGCGCCAGCAGCCACGTAGTTCTAGGGGGTACTGAAGCTTTCTTT
CDR3 protein: CASSHVVLGGTEAFF

clone size: many
V gene: TRBV20-1
J gene: TRBJ2-3
CDR3 length: 14
D gene: TRBD2
CDR3 DNA: TGCAGTGCTAGGAGCGGGGGGATCACAGATACGCAGTATTTT
CDR3 protein: CSARSGGITDTQYF

clone size: many
V gene: TRBV20-1
J gene: TRBJ2-7
CDR3 length: 13
D gene: NA
CDR3 DNA: TGCAGTGCTACCCCCGTGGGTTCCTACGAGCAGTACTTC
CDR3 protein: CSATPVGSYEQYF

clone size: NA
V gene: TRBV3-1
J gene: TRBJ2-7
CDR3 length: 17
D gene: NA
CDR3 DNA: TGTGCCAGCAGCCAAACCACTTTAGGACGGCACGCCTACGAGCAGTACTTC
CDR3 protein: CASSQTTLGRHAYEQYF

clone size: NA
V gene: TRBV5-1
J gene: TRBJ1-3
CDR3 length: 15
D gene: NA
CDR3 DNA: TGCGCCAGCAGCCCGGGACACAACTCTGGAAACACCATATATTTT
CDR3 protein: CASSPGHNSGNTIYF

clone size: many
V gene: TRBV6-1
J gene: TRBJ2-5
CDR3 length: 18
D gene: TRBD2
CDR3 DNA: TGTGCCAGCAGTTTCTCCGGGACTAGCGGGGTAAACCAAGAGACCCAGTACTTC
CDR3 protein: CASSFSGTSGVNQETQYF